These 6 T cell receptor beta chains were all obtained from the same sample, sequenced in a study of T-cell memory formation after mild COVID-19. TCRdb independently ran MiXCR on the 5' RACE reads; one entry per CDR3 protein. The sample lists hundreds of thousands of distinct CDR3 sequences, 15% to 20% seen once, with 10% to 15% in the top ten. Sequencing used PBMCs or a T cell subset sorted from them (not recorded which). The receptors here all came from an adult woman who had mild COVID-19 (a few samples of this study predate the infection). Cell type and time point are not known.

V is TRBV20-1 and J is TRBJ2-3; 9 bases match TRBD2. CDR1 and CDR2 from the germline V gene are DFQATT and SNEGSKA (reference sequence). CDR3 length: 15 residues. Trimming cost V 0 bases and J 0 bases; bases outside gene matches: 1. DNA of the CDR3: TGCAGTGCTAGAGAAGGGACTAGCAGCACAGATACGCAGTATTTT. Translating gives CSAREGTSSTDTQYF.

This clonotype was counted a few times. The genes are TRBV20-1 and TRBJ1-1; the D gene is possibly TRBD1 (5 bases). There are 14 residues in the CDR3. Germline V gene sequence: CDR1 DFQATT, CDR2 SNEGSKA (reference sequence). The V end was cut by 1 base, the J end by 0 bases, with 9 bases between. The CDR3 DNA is TGCAGTGCTAGAGTCCCGGGGGTGAACACTGAAGCTTTCTTT. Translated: CSARVPGVNTEAFF.

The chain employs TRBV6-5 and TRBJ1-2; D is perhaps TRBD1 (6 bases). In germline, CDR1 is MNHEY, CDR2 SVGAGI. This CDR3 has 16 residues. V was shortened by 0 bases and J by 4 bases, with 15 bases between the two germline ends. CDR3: CASSYSRGRAFYGYTF. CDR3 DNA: TGTGCCAGCAGTTACTCCAGGGGCAGGGCGTTCTATGGCTACACCTTC.

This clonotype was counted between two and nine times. Here the CDR3 reads CATSDATVSTYSNQPQHF. CDR3 coding DNA: TGTGCCACCAGTGATGCCACAGTATCCACGTATAGCAATCAGCCCCAGCATTTT. The rearrangement uses TRBV24-1 and TRBJ1-5; no clear D gene. CDR1 and CDR2 (germline): KGHDR, SFDVKD. Trimming took off 3 bases at V and 0 bases at J, with 17 bases between the two ends. This CDR3 comprises 18 residues.

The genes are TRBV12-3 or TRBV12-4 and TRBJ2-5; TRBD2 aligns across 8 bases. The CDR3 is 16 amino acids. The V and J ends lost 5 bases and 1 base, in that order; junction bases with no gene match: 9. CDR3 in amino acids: CASSLYSGGGQETQYF. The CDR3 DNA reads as TGTGCCAGCAGTCTCTATTCCGGGGGGGGCCAAGAGACCCAGTACTTC.

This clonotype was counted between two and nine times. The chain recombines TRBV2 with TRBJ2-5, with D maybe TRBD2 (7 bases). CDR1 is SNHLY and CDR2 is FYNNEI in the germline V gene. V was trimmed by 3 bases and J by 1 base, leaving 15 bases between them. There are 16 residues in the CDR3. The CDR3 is CASSDGRGLVQETQYF. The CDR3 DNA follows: TGTGCCAGCAGTGATGGGCGGGGGCTCGTCCAAGAGACCCAGTACTTC. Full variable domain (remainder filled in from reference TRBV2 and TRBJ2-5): EPEVTQTPSHQVTQMGQEVILRCVPISNHLYFYWYRQILGQKVEFLVSFYNNEISEKSEIFDDQFSVERPDGSNFTLKIRSTKLEDSAMYFCASSDGRGLVQETQYFGPGTRLLVL.